The 11 T cell receptor beta chains presented below share a single source sample, sequenced in a study of graft-versus-host responses after intestinal transplantation. This table comes from immunoSEQ multiplex PCR, and its TCRdb copy is limited to in-frame clones, with some not included. The table lists over 45,000 clones, roughly 89% of them singletons. Here the sequenced sample was PBMCs, taken 26 days after transplant. The receptors come from a human patient who received an intestinal transplant, so some T cells may come from the graft donor.

The chain couples TRBV28 to TRBJ2-1, with TRBD2 matching over 10 bases. CDR1 is MDHEN, CDR2 SYDVKM, per germline. The CDR3 sequence is 17 residues long. V lost 3 bases, J lost 1 base, and 6 bases stayed unmatched. CDR3 amino acids: CASSFSSGGASYNEQFF. The CDR3 region has the DNA TGTGCCAGCAGTTTTAGCAGCGGGGGGGCATCCTACAATGAGCAGTTCTTC.

This clone appeared once. The chain combines TRBV5-6 with TRBJ1-5; 8 bases line up with TRBD1. The V gene end was trimmed by 4 bases and the J gene end by 7 bases; junction bases not matched to a gene: 7. The CDR3 length is 14 residues. The V gene's germline CDR1 is SGHDT and CDR2 YYEEEE. In DNA form, the CDR3 reads TGTGCCAGCAGCAACGGACAGGGCCACCAGCCCCAGCATTTT. This sequence encodes CASSNGQGHQPQHF.

In this sample, this clone turned up a few times. V gene TRBV19 combines with J gene TRBJ1-1; D not resolved. V lost 6 bases and J lost 1, with 6 bases in between. CDR1 and CDR2 (germline): LNHDA, SQIVND (reference sequence). CDR3 length: 12 residues. CDR3 sequence: CASSHGNTEAFF. The CDR3 DNA reads as TGTGCCAGTAGCCACGGGAACACTGAAGCTTTCTTT.

The rearrangement joins TRBV5-6 to TRBJ2-7; D is perhaps TRBD2 (5 bases). Trimming pared 0 bases from V and 0 bases from J, leaving 10 bases between. Germline CDR1 and CDR2: SGHDT and YYEEEE. The CDR3 is 15 residues long. CDR3 DNA sequence: TGTGCCAGCAGCTTGGGGGCGGGTAGCTCCTACGAGCAGTACTTC. This gives the protein CASSLGAGSSYEQYF.

The chain recombines TRBV4-1 with TRBJ2-7, with 7 positions matching TRBD1. V gave up 0 bases and J gave up 2 bases; unmatched junction bases: 4. Germline-derived CDR1 and CDR2 are MGHRA and YSYEKL. This CDR3 has 15 residues. As DNA, the CDR3 is TGCGCCAGCAGCCAAGAGTCGGGACAGCCCTACGAGCAGTACTTC. Amino acid sequence: CASSQESGQPYEQYF.

CDR3 residues: CASSEDREDEQFF. As DNA, the CDR3 is TGTGCCAGCTCGGAGGACAGGGAGGATGAGCAGTTCTTC. The V gene is TRBV18, the J gene TRBJ2-1; 8 bases are a match to TRBD1. Per germline, CDR1 KGHSH and CDR2 LQKENI. Trimming at V came to 6 bases and at J to 8 bases, leaving 6 bases not matched to a gene. The CDR3 contains 13 residues.

The chain links TRBV11-2 to TRBJ1-6, with TRBD1 matching over 9 bases. CDR3 length equals 19 residues. CDR1 is SGHAT, CDR2 FQNNGV, per germline. Trimming took 0 bases from V and 0 from J; bases not matched to a gene: 6. The CDR3, as DNA: TGTGCCAGCAGCTTAGAACAGGGGGCCCGGAGCTCCTATAATTCACCCCTCCACTTT. Translating gives CASSLEQGARSSYNSPLHF.

The chain recombines TRBV14 with TRBJ1-2; D perhaps matches TRBD1 (6 bases). The V gene's germline CDR1 is SGHDN and CDR2 FVKESK. The CDR3 sequence is 15 residues long. Trimming cost V 2 bases and J 4 bases, with 14 bases left between them. The CDR3 nucleotides read TGTGCCAGCAGCCAACTGATGACAGGCCTCTATGGCTACACCTTC. It encodes CASSQLMTGLYGYTF.

The chain is built from TRBV6-1 and TRBJ1-3; 7 bases fit TRBD1. Germline V gives CDR1 MNHNS, CDR2 SASEGT. The CDR3 has 16 residues. Trimming cost V 0 bases and J 8 bases; bases outside gene matches: 10. The CDR3 nucleotides read TGTGCCAGCAGTGAAGCGGAGACAGGGCTCCGGGACACCATATATTTT. It encodes CASSEAETGLRDTIYF.

A few counts support this clone. Other nucleotide sequences in the sample specify the same CDR3. V usage is TRBV7-9 and J usage is TRBJ1-1; 8 nucleotides agree with TRBD1. The CDR3 has 14 amino acids. The germline CDR1 and CDR2 sequences are SEHNR and FQNEAQ (reference sequence). After removal of 5 bases from V and 0 bases from J, the junction contained 2 bases not matched to a gene. CDR3 bases: TGTGCCAGCAGCCCAGGGGGCGTGAACACTGAAGCTTTCTTT. Its translation is CASSPGGVNTEAFF.

The V gene is TRBV28, the J gene TRBJ2-2; TRBD2 might be the D (5 bases). The V gene's germline CDR1 is MDHEN and CDR2 SYDVKM. This CDR3 is built from 16 residues. Between the trimmed V and J ends, which lost 6 bases and 1 base, there was a span of 15 bases. The CDR3 DNA reads TGTGCCAGCAGCGCAGAGGGAGCGGAGAACACCGGGGAGCTGTTTTTT. Translation: CASSAEGAENTGELFF.